The subject of this entry is one T cell receptor (beta chain). Antigen unknown. At the survey level, the v3.0 immunoSEQ assay was run. TCRdb's copy holds only in-frame clones and misses some; the assay was immunoSEQ multiplex PCR. The sample shows 25,000 to 30,000 clones, 70% to 90% of them seen only once. This sample was taken from a study of long-term antiretroviral therapy in people with HIV. Broader study findings: Despite increasing after ART, diversity remained lower than that of transplant donor controls.

The CDR3 is 14 amino acids. Germline loops: CDR1 MNHNY, CDR2 SVGAGI (reference sequence). The V end was cut by 2 bases, the J end by 0 bases, with 7 bases between. The source was unsorted PBMCs, collected 3 years after starting antiretroviral therapy. The chain employs TRBV6-6 and TRBJ1-1; perhaps TRBD1 as D (5 bases). This clonotype was sampled from a man aged 40-49 years with HIV. DNA for the CDR3: TGTGCCAGCAGTTACGAAGGGGTGAACACTGAAGCTTTCTTT. The encoded protein is CASSYEGVNTEAFF.